This entry describes one TCR beta chain. The data belong to a study of blood T cell repertoires in COVID-19. On the study more broadly: Collection of acute and convalescent COVID-19 samples took place in the United States, Italy and Spain.

Some clones are missing from TCRdb's copy, which holds only in-frame ones; the method was immunoSEQ multiplex PCR. The table lists fewer than 350,000 clones, roughly 93% of them singletons. Those enrolled, adults aged roughly 18 to 95 years, came from under 25 US areas. This CDR3 region has 16 residues. Unmatched junction bases numbered 9, after V lost 5 bases and J lost 4 bases. CDR1 is MDHEN, CDR2 SYDVKM, per germline. This TCR was sampled from a woman between 40 and 50 years old with acute COVID-19. The sequenced sample consisted of PBMCs or T cells enriched from blood (not recorded which). V usage is TRBV28 and J usage is TRBJ2-7, with 12 bases identical to TRBD1. CDR3 region: CASSPLGQGAEYEQYF. In DNA, the CDR3 is TGTGCCAGCAGTCCACTGGGACAGGGGGCGGAGTACGAGCAGTACTTC. The entire variable domain, with the rest obtained from reference TRBV28 and TRBJ2-7, is as follows: DVKVTQSSRYLVKRTGEKVFLECVQDMDHENMFWYRQDPGLGLRLIYFSYDVKMKEKGDIPEGYSVSREKKERFSLILESASTNQTSMYLCASSPLGQGAEYEQYFGPGTRLTVT.